This T cell receptor (beta chain) derives from a study of Ad26.COV2.S vaccination and SARS-CoV-2 variants. This sample's treatment: around 19 received Ad26.COV2.S at low or high dose, single or two shots; roughly five received placebo; per-sample allocation not given. Specimen acquisition occurred on day 63 following the initial vaccine or placebo injection. Recruitment in Boston yielded a donor of adult age, 18-55 years. The CDR3 sequence is 20 residues long. Germline V lookup: CDR1 SGHRS, CDR2 YFSETQ. V lost 0 bases to trimming and J lost 0 bases; unmatched junction nucleotides: 8. The protocol was immunoSEQ multiplex PCR, while the TCRdb copy is restricted to in-frame clones and leaves out a portion. The sample has about 410,000 clones; approximately 89% are singletons.

This specimen consisted of peripheral blood, obtained in a trial of Ad26.COV2.S vaccine versus placebo. This sequence originates from a person between 18 and 60 years old who received the Ad26.COV2.S COVID-19 vaccine or a placebo. The chain carries TRBV5-1 and TRBJ2-2, with 13 bases aligning to TRBD2. CDR3 sequence: CASSLAGLAGATPNTGELFF. The CDR3 DNA follows: TGCGCCAGCAGCTTGGCCGGACTAGCGGGAGCGACCCCGAACACCGGGGAGCTGTTTTTT.